This T cell receptor (beta chain) was captured by sequencing in a study of early T cells in non-severe SARS-CoV-2 infection. Study in general: Chains were unpaired, as sequencing was done on bulk RNA from unsorted whole blood.

Molecules of cDNA were individually given unique molecular identifiers that were attached to them. TCRdb redid the calling of the 5' RACE reads with MiXCR, one entry per CDR3 protein. The table has around 52,000 distinct CDR3 sequences, roughly 13% seen once. This clonotype was seen a few times. With V trimmed by 2 bases and J by 2 bases, 7 bases remained unmatched. The CDR3 covers 16 residues. Germline V lookup: CDR1 LGHNA, CDR2 YNFKEQ. Material: whole blood. The chain employs TRBV4-2 and TRBJ2-7; 9 bases map to TRBD1. The clonotype originates from an adult who was a healthcare worker with PCR-confirmed SARS-CoV-2 infection or an uninfected control (not recorded which). The CDR3 loop reads CASSQSTGTGTYEQYF. In DNA, the CDR3 is TGTGCCAGCAGCCAATCTACCGGGACAGGGACCTACGAGCAGTACTTC.